A single sample is the source of the 14 T cell receptor beta chains below, sequenced in a study of T cells in Graves' hyperthyroidism and ophthalmopathy. Researchers took RNA transcripts and amplified the TCR beta CDR3 regions from them. Carried out on the TCR CDR3, a first-round RT-PCR used the HTBI primer set. TCRdb independently ran MiXCR on the multiplex PCR reads; one entry per CDR3 protein. Altogether hundreds of thousands of distinct CDR3 sequences are present, approximately 40% being singletons, with the ten largest covering 7.5% to 9.5%. Sequencing input: blood. These receptors all stem from a man aged 18 to 30 with Graves' hyperthyroidism.

V is TRBV10-3 and J is TRBJ2-5; TRBD2 aligns across 8 bases. There are 16 residues in the CDR3. Germline V lookup: CDR1 ENHRY, CDR2 SYGVKD. The V gene end was trimmed by 3 bases and the J gene end by 4 bases; junction bases not matched to a gene: 10. The DNA for the CDR3 is TGTGCCATCAGTGACCCAGGGACTAGAGACTTAGAGACCCAGTACTTC. Translated, it gives CAISDPGTRDLETQYF.

V is TRBV5-8 and J is TRBJ1-6; the match to TRBD1 covers 10 bases. Germline-derived CDR1 and CDR2 are SGHTS and YDEGEE. V trimming: 4 bases; J trimming: 7 bases; junction bases outside the gene matches: 5. The CDR3 sequence is 15 residues long. The CDR3 DNA follows: TGTGCCAGCAGCCAACGGACAGGGGGGAATTCACCCCTCCACTTT. Amino acids: CASSQRTGGNSPLHF.

This clonotype was observed a few times. This chain uses TRBV7-9 with TRBJ1-1; 9 bases match TRBD1. This CDR3 is 15 amino acids long. The V and J ends lost 6 bases and 1 base, in that order; junction bases with no gene match: 6. Germline CDR1 is SEHNR and CDR2 is FQNEAQ (reference sequence). CDR3 bases: TGTGCCAGCAGAGGGAAGACAGGGGGGAACACTGAAGCTTTCTTT. Translation gives CASRGKTGGNTEAFF.

This clonotype was picked up a small number of times. The rearrangement uses TRBV12-3 or TRBV12-4 and TRBJ1-3; D remains ambiguous. The germline V and J ends were trimmed by 4 bases and 0 bases, with 7 bases remaining between them. The CDR3 is 14 residues long. CDR3 bases: TGTGCCAGCAGTTACGAGCGCTCTGGAAACACCATATATTTT. The encoded protein is CASSYERSGNTIYF.

The chain recombines TRBV25-1 with TRBJ1-5; D is possibly TRBD1 (6 bases). The CDR3 runs 16 residues. CDR1 MGHDK and CDR2 SYGVNS come from the germline V gene. Between the trimmed V and J ends, which lost 5 bases and 4 bases, there was a span of 18 bases. The chain's CDR3 is CASSPTGRGLNQPQHF. In DNA form, the CDR3 reads TGTGCCAGCAGTCCAACGGGACGGGGGCTGAATCAGCCCCAGCATTTT.

The V and J genes are TRBV5-6 and TRBJ1-5; no reliable D call. The CDR3 loop spans 13 amino acids. Between the trimmed V and J ends, which lost 3 bases and 7 bases, there was a span of 11 bases. Germline-derived CDR1 and CDR2 are SGHDT and YYEEEE. The CDR3 region is CASSSQLDQPQHF. The CDR3 bases are TGTGCCAGCAGCTCGCAGCTAGACCAGCCCCAGCATTTT.

The chain joins TRBV5-1 to TRBJ2-7; perhaps TRBD2 as D (5 bases). Germline values: CDR1 SGHRS, CDR2 YFSETQ. The length of the CDR3 is 18 residues. The V end was cut by 4 bases, the J end by 1 base, with 24 bases between. This chain's CDR3 is CASSQDPPPTRTSYEQYF. The CDR3 coding sequence is TGCGCCAGCAGCCAAGACCCTCCCCCGACACGGACTTCCTACGAGCAGTACTTC.

J is TRBJ1-1 and V is TRBV5-1, with D tentatively TRBD1 (6 bases). Looked up from germline, CDR1 is SGHRS and CDR2 is YFSETQ. The germline V and J ends were trimmed by 0 bases and 0 bases, with 9 bases remaining between them. This CDR3 is 15 amino acids long. As DNA, the CDR3 is TGCGCCAGCAGCTTGGCCGCAGGGGTGAACACTGAAGCTTTCTTT. It specifies CASSLAAGVNTEAFF.

This clonotype was seen more than once but under ten times. The chain has TRBV7-9 and TRBJ2-2; a weak D match, TRBD1 (6 bases). V lost 8 bases and J lost 0, with 13 bases in between. This CDR3 comprises 15 residues. Germline CDR1 is SEHNR and CDR2 is FQNEAQ (reference sequence). The CDR3 nucleotides read TGTGCCAGCGGGGCCGGGACATCGAACACCGGGGAGCTGTTTTTT. Residues: CASGAGTSNTGELFF.

The sample holds one count of this clonotype. The CDR3 reads CSAQGQGIGNQPQHF. DNA for the CDR3: TGCAGCGCCCAAGGACAGGGGATCGGCAATCAGCCCCAGCATTTT. V is TRBV29-1 and J is TRBJ1-5, with 9 bases lining up with TRBD1. The CDR3 consists of 15 residues. Germline CDR1 is SQVTM and CDR2 is ANQGSEA. V lost 7 bases to trimming and J lost 2 bases; unmatched junction nucleotides: 9.

V gene TRBV7-6 combines with J gene TRBJ1-4; D is possibly TRBD1 (6 bases). The V gene's germline CDR1 is SGHVS and CDR2 FNYEAQ. The CDR3 consists of 15 residues. The V and J ends lost 4 bases and 7 bases respectively, with 16 bases between them. CDR3 region: CASSSTGTAAEKLFF. The CDR3 DNA reads TGTGCCAGCAGCTCAACAGGGACGGCAGCTGAAAAACTGTTTTTT.

This clonotype was recorded many times. The genes are TRBV2 and TRBJ2-7, with unresolved D. CDR1 SNHLY and CDR2 FYNNEI come from the germline V gene. Trimming removed 4 bases from V and 3 bases from J, with 7 bases in between. CDR3 length: 12 amino acids. The chain's CDR3 is CASSGAIYEQYF. The CDR3 DNA reads as TGTGCCAGCAGTGGGGCCATCTACGAGCAGTACTTC.

This chain joins TRBV15 and TRBJ1-5, with D uncertain. Trimming pared 10 bases from V and 5 bases from J, leaving 15 bases between. This CDR3 contains 13 residues. Germline V gene sequence: CDR1 LNHNV, CDR2 YYDKDF (reference sequence). Here the CDR3 DNA reads TGTGCCAGCACCGCTGTGTTTCATCAGCCCCAGCATTTT. Protein: CASTAVFHQPQHF.

The count of this clonotype is one. The V call is TRBV29-1, the J call TRBJ2-5, with D perhaps matching TRBD2 (5 bases). The CDR3 contains 18 residues. With 4 bases removed from V and 4 bases from J, the gap between germline ends came to 28 bases. The germline gives CDR1 SQVTM, CDR2 ANQGSEA. The CDR3 here is CSVGREIEHRGAGETQYF. The CDR3 DNA reads TGCAGCGTTGGGAGAGAGATTGAACACCGGGGAGCTGGAGAGACCCAGTACTTC.